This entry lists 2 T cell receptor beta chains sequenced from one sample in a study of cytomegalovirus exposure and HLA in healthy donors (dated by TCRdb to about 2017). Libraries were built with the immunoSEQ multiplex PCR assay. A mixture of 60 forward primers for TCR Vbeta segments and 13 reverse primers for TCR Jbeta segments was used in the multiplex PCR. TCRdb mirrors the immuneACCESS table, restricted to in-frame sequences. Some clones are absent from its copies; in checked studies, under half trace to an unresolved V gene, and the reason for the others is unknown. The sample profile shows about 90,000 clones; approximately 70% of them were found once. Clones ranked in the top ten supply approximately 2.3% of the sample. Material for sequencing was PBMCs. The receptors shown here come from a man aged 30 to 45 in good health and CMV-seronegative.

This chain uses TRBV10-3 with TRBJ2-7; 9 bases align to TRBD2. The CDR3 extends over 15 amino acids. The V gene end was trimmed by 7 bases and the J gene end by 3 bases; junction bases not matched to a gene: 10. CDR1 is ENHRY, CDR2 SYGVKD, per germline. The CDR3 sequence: CAIKNRTSAGYEQYF. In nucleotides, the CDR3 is TGTGCCATCAAGAACCGGACTAGCGCTGGCTACGAGCAGTACTTC.

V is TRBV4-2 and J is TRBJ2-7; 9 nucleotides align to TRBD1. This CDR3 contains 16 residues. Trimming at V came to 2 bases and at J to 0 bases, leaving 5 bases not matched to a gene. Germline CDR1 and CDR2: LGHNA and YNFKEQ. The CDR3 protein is CASSQFGTGSSYEQYF. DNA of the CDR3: TGTGCCAGCAGCCAATTTGGGACAGGGAGCTCCTACGAGCAGTACTTC.